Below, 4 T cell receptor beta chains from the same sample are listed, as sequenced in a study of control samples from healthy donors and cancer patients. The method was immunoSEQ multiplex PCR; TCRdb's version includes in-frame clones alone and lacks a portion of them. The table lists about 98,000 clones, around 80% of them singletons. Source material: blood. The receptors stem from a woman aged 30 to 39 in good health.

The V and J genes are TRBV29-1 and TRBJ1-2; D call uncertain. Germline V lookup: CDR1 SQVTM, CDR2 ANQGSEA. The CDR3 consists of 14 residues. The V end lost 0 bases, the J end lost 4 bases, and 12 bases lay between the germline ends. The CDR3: CSVEDPHSFYGYTF. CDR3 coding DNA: TGCAGCGTTGAAGATCCTCACAGCTTCTATGGCTACACCTTC.

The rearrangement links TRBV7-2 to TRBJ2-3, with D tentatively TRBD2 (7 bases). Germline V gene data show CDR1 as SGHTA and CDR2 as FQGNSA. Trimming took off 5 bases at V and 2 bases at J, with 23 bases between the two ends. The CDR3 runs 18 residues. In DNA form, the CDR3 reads TGTGCCAGCAGCCCGCGACCGATGAGGGGGGGCCTCACAGATACGCAGTATTTT. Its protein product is CASSPRPMRGGLTDTQYF.

The CDR3 DNA follows: TGTGCCAGCAGAGGACTCTCTAGGAACGAGCAGTACTTC. The encoded protein is CASRGLSRNEQYF. This rearrangement joins TRBV12-3 or TRBV12-4 to TRBJ2-7, with D maybe TRBD2 (5 bases). With 6 bases removed from V and 5 bases from J, the gap between germline ends came to 14 bases. The CDR3 runs to 13 residues.

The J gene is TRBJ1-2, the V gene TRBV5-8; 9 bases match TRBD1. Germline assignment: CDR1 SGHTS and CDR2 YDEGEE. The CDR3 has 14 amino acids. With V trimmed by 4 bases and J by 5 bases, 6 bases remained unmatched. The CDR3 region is CASSPGQGRYGYTF. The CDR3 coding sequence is TGTGCCAGCAGCCCAGGACAGGGGAGATATGGCTACACCTTC. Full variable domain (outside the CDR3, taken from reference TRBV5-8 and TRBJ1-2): EAGVTQSPTHLIKTRGQQATLRCSPISGHTSVYWYQQALGLGLQFLLWYDEGEERNRGNFPPRFSGRQFPNYSSELNVNALELEDSALYLCASSPGQGRYGYTFGSGTRLTVV.